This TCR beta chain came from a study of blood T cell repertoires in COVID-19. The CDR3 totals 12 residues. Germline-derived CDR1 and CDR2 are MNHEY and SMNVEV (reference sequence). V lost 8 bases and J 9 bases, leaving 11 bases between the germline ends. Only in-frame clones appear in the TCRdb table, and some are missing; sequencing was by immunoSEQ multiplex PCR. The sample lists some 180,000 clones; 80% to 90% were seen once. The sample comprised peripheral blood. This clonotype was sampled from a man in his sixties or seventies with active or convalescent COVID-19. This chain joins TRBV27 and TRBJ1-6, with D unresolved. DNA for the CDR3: TGTGCCAGCGCAGGTCATTCTTCACCCCTCCACTTT. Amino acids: CASAGHSSPLHF.